This T cell receptor (beta chain) was identified in a study of shared clonotypes between healthy human individuals. Study overall: A few men and two women, aged 18 to 49, were donors. Three plates were used per donor for CD4 naive, three for CD4 memory, two for CD8 naive and one for CD8 memory.

Of note for this clone: The sample contains more than one DNA sequence encoding this CDR3.

It was CD45RO-negative cells, positively selected for CCR7, that made up naive CD8 cells, with terminally differentiated effector memory CD45RA+ cells excluded. Repertoires were generated with immunoSEQ multiplex PCR, while TCRdb's copy carries only in-frame clones and drops some. This table holds 2 million or so clones, about 94% found once. V lost 7 bases and J 1 base, leaving 7 bases between the germline ends. The CDR3 length is 12 residues. Per germline, CDR1 SGDLS and CDR2 YYNGEE. The sequence came from a man aged 18 to 30 in good health. What was sequenced was naive CD8+ T cells sorted from blood. This sequence joins TRBV9 and TRBJ2-3; D gene ambiguous. CDR3 sequence: CASGGGTDTQYF. The CDR3 DNA reads as TGTGCCAGCGGCGGAGGCACAGATACGCAGTATTTT.